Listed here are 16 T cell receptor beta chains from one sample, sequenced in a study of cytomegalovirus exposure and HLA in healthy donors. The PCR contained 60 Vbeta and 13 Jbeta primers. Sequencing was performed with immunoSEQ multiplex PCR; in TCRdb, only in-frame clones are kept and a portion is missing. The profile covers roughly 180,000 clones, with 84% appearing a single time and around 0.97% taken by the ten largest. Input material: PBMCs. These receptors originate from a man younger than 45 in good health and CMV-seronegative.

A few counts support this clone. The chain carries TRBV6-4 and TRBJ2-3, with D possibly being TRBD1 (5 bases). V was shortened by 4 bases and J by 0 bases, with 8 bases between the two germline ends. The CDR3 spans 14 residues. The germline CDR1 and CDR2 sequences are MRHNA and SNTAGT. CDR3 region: CASSVQGSTDTQYF. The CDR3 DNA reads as TGTGCCAGCAGTGTGCAGGGAAGCACAGATACGCAGTATTTT.

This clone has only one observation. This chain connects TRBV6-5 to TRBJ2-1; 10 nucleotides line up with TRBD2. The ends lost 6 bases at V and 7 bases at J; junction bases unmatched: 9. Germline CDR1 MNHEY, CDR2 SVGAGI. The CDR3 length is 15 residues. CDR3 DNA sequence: TGTGCCAGCAGGCCGTTAAGCGGGAGGGCTAATGAGCAGTTCTTC. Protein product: CASRPLSGRANEQFF.

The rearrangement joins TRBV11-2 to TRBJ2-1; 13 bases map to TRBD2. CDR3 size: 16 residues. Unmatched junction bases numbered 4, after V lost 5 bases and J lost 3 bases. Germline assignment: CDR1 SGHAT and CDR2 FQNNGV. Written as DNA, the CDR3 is TGTGCCAGCAGCCCGACTAGCGGGGGGTACTACAATGAGCAGTTCTTC. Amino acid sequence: CASSPTSGGYYNEQFF. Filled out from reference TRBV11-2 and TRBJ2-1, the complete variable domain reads EAGVAQSPRYKIIEKRQSVAFWCNPISGHATLYWYQQILGQGPKLLIQFQNNGVVDDSQLPKDRFSAERLKGVDSTLKIQPAKLEDSAVYLCASSPTSGGYYNEQFFGPGTRLTVL.

CDR3 amino acids: CASSQEPGSGGADGYTF. DNA for the CDR3: TGTGCCAGCAGCCAAGAGCCGGGGTCCGGGGGGGCCGATGGCTACACCTTC. This sequence joins TRBV14 and TRBJ1-2; tentative D call: TRBD1 (6 bases). This CDR3 has 17 amino acids. The germline V gene has CDR1 SGHDN and CDR2 FVKESK. Trimming shortened V by 0 bases and J by 6 bases, and 20 bases separated the two germline ends.

CDR3 amino acids: CASSERDRVAGNTIYF. DNA of the CDR3: TGTGCCAGCAGTGAGCGTGACAGGGTGGCTGGAAACACCATATATTTT. The rearrangement links TRBV6-1 to TRBJ1-3, with 7 positions matching TRBD1. The V gene end was trimmed by 3 bases and the J gene end by 2 bases; junction bases not matched to a gene: 7. The length of the CDR3 is 16 residues. Germline V gene sequence: CDR1 MNHNS, CDR2 SASEGT.

CDR3 in amino acids: CASSPASGERSPLHF. DNA for the CDR3: TGTGCCAGCAGCCCGGCATCCGGGGAACGGTCACCCCTCCACTTT. The chain couples TRBV28 to TRBJ1-6; D not resolved. V was pared by 6 bases and J by 10 bases, with 19 bases between. Germline CDR1 MDHEN, CDR2 SYDVKM. The CDR3 contains 15 residues.

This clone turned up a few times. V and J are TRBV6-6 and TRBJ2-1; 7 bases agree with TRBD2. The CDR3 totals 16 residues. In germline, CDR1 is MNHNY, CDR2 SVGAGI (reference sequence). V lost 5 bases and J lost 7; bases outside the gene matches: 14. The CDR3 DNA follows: TGTGCCAGCAGTGGTACTCCAGCGGGGTTTTTTAATGAGCAGTTCTTC. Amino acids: CASSGTPAGFFNEQFF.

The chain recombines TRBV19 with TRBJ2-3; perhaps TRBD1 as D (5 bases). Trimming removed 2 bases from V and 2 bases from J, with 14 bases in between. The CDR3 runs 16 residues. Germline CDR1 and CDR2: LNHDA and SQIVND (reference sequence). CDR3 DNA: TGTGCCAGTAGTATATTTCGGCCAGGGTCCACAGATACGCAGTATTTT. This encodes CASSIFRPGSTDTQYF.

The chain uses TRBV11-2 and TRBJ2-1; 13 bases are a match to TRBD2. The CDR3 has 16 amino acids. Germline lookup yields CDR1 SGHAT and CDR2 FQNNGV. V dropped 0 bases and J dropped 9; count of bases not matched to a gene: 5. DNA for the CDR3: TGTGCCAGCAGCTTAGATCGACTAGCGGGAGGAGGTGAGCAGTTCTTC. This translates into CASSLDRLAGGGEQFF.

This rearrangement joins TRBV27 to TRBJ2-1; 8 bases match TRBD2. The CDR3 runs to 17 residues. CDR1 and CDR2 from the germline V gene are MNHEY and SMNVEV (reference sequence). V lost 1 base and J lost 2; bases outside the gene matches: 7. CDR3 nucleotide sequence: TGTGCCAGCAGTTTATGGCCCGACGGGGGGGCCTACAATGAGCAGTTCTTC. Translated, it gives CASSLWPDGGAYNEQFF.

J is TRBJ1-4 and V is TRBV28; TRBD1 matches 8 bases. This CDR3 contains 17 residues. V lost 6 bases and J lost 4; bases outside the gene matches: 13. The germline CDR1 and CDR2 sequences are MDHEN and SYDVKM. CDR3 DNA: TGTGCCAGCAGCTTAGGGAGACAGGGGTTCGTTAATGAAAAACTGTTTTTT. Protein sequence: CASSLGRQGFVNEKLFF.

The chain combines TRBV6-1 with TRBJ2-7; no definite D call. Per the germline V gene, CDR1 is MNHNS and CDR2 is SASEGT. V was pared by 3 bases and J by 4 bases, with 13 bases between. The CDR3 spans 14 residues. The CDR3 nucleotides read TGTGCCAGCAGTGAGCTGTCCAGGTCTTACGAGCAGTACTTC. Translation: CASSELSRSYEQYF.

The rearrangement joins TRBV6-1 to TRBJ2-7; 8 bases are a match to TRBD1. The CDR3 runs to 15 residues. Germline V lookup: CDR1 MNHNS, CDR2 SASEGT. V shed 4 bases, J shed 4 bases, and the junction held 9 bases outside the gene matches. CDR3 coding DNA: TGTGCCAGCAGTGCTCAGGGGGCGGGATCTTACGAGCAGTACTTC. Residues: CASSAQGAGSYEQYF.

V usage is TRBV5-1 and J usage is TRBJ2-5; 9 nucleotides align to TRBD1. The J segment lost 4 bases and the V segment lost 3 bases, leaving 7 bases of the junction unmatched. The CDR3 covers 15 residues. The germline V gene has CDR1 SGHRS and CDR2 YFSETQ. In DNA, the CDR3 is TGCGCCAGCAGCTGGGGGGACAGGGATGGAGAGACCCAGTACTTC. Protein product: CASSWGDRDGETQYF.

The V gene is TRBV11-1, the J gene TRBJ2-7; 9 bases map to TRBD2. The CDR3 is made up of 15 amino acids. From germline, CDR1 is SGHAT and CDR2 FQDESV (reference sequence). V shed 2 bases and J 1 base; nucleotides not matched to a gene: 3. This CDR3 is CASSLISGGSYEQYF. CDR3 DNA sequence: TGTGCCAGCAGCTTAATCAGCGGGGGGTCCTACGAGCAGTACTTC.

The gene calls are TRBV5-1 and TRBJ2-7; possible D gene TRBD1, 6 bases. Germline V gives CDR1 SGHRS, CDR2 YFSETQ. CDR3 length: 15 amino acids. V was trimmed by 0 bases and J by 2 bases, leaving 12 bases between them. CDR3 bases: TGCGCCAGCAGCTTGGTAGGGACAAATCCCTACGAGCAGTACTTC. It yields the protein CASSLVGTNPYEQYF.